This T cell receptor beta chain was recorded in a study of T cell responses to AZD1222 COVID-19 vaccine. In germline, CDR1 is LGHDT, CDR2 YNNKEL (reference sequence). The V gene lost 7 bases and the J gene lost 3 bases, with 13 bases spanning the gap. The CDR3 loop spans 13 amino acids. This table comes from immunoSEQ multiplex PCR, and its TCRdb copy is limited to in-frame clones, with some not included. The sample has tens of thousands of clones, over 85% seen once. Whole-study results and caveats: Spike-wide coverage was observed for vaccine-associated CD4 TCRs, with dominant responses at 160-218 and 743-854. Rises in breadth and depth of Spike-specific TCRs came after two AZD1222 doses.

This clone was recorded a few times. Its antigen is currently unknown. Sequences were derived from peripheral blood, sampled on day 0 of AZD1222 vaccination. The J gene is TRBJ2-7, the V gene TRBV3-1 (or the pseudogene TRBV3-2); D may be TRBD2 (6 bases). This receptor was obtained from an adult in good health. The CDR3, as DNA: TGTGCCAGCACCGAGGAGGGGAGCTACGAGCAGTACTTC. Translated, it gives CASTEEGSYEQYF.